Reported below is one T cell receptor beta chain. CDR1 MNHNY and CDR2 SVGAGI come from the germline V gene (reference sequence). The CDR3 is made up of 13 amino acids. Trimming pared 4 bases from V and 6 bases from J, leaving 11 bases between. The record originates from a study of CD8 T cells in Susac syndrome. With random hexamers, roughly 0.45 to 1 ug RNA was reverse transcribed. A single record per CDR3 protein comes from TCRdb applying MiXCR to the immunoSEQ multiplex PCR reads. Among about 160,000 distinct CDR3 sequences listed, around 94% were seen once. The clonotype comes from a human donor with multiple sclerosis. The chain joins TRBV6-6 to TRBJ2-3; D unresolved. Sequenced input: CD4+ T cells from PBMCs. The CDR3 region is CASSSAPGDTQYF. The CDR3, as DNA: TGTGCCAGCAGTTCCGCTCCTGGGGATACGCAGTATTTT.